The rows below give T cell receptor beta chains drawn from one sample of a study of blood T cells in healthy people across ages. TCRdb re-analysed the 5' RACE reads in MiXCR, keeping a single row per CDR3 protein. The sample shows hundreds of thousands of distinct CDR3 sequences, roughly 20% of them seen only once. The source material was blood. The receptors shown here come from a man in his 70s in good health. Both conserved end residues are part of each CDR3. Each record gives: J gene, V gene, D gene, CDR3 length, CDR3 protein. The D gene is left open where the match is weak.

TRBJ2-5 TRBV29-1 . 12 CSVGQTQETQYF
TRBJ2-5 TRBV5-1 TRBD1 15 CASSSGQRGRETQYF
TRBJ1-1 TRBV30 . 11 CAWMGRGEAFF
TRBJ2-3 TRBV7-2 TRBD2 12 CASSLPGLAMYF
TRBJ2-7 TRBV7-7 TRBD1 15 CASSFLGQGRVEQYF
TRBJ1-1 TRBV10-3 TRBD1 14 CAIRTGELNTEAFF
TRBJ1-2 TRBV3-1 . 15 CASSQEYRANYGYTF
TRBJ2-5 TRBV20-1 TRBD2 16 CSLNARASGGQETQYF
TRBJ2-7 TRBV4-1 TRBD1 16 CASSQEGGTGRYEQYF
TRBJ1-6 TRBV7-9 . 15 CASSLAGREYSPLHF
TRBJ1-3 TRBV24-1 . 15 CATSDPGTTGNTIYF
. TRBV29-1 . 13 CSVEVAQKGEQYF
TRBJ2-4 TRBV28 . 16 CASSPSPGTLENIQYF
. TRBV20-1 . 14 CSAHPARRPNEQFF
TRBJ2-5 TRBV5-1 TRBD1 14 CASSWTGPQETQYF
TRBJ2-2 TRBV5-1 TRBD2 15 CASSRSGDNTGELFF
TRBJ1-2 TRBV6-1 . 14 CASTREAANYGYTF
TRBJ1-1 TRBV28 TRBD1 18 CASSSLVGRTGGNTEAFF
TRBJ2-1 TRBV28 . 18 CASSLGAGFRTAYNEQFF
TRBJ1-1 TRBV5-1 . 17 CASSLEGRGGWGTEAFF
TRBJ1-2 TRBV29-1 . 12 CSGGTEGYGYTF
TRBJ2-1 TRBV12-3/TRBV12-4 TRBD2 19 CASSSPWVAGGDYINEQFF
TRBJ2-3 TRBV13 TRBD1 16 CASITFGQGIPDTQYF
TRBJ2-1 TRBV4-1 . 14 CASSFSGGQNEQFF
TRBJ2-1 TRBV5-6 TRBD2 16 CASSPTSGGADHEQFF
TRBJ2-5 TRBV2 . 12 CASKAHLETQYF
TRBJ1-4 TRBV4-2 . 12 CASSQGGSGAFF
TRBJ2-1 TRBV6-2/TRBV6-3 TRBD2 11 CASSRLAGQFF
TRBJ1-5 TRBV12-3/TRBV12-4 TRBD1 15 CASSLGTGGRQPQHF
TRBJ1-2 TRBV29-1 . 14 CSVGPLTAGYGYTF
TRBJ2-2 TRBV7-8 TRBD1 17 CASSFGGDRAGTGELFF
TRBJ2-1 TRBV7-2 TRBD2 16 CASSVRSGRGYNEQFF
. TRBV24-1 TRBD2 18 CATSGPPNPRREGSEQFF
TRBJ2-1 TRBV12-3/TRBV12-4 TRBD2 15 CASSRTSGRIDEQFF
TRBJ1-3 TRBV12-3/TRBV12-4 . 14 CASSSTGIGNTIYF
TRBJ2-1 TRBV12-3/TRBV12-4 . 14 CASSFHQAYNEQFF
TRBJ2-5 TRBV18 . 13 CASSPASLETQYF
TRBJ1-2 TRBV2 . 13 CASRPDASYGYTF
. TRBV11-2 . 12 CASTGARYEQYF
TRBJ2-5 TRBV28 . 14 CASSPGWVMETQYF
TRBJ2-1 TRBV3-1 . 15 CASSRRGQPYNEQFF
TRBJ2-5 TRBV29-1 . 13 CSVARQARETQYF
TRBJ2-1 TRBV5-1 TRBD1 16 CASSSGGDRVYNEQFF
TRBJ1-2 TRBV5-1 . 17 CASSLRNNNFNNHGYTF
TRBJ2-5 TRBV28 . 13 CASSLSGPRTQYF
TRBJ2-3 TRBV6-2/TRBV6-3 . 16 CASSQIGGRSTDTQYF
TRBJ2-3 TRBV3-1 . 15 CASSQDGISTDTQYF
TRBJ1-4 TRBV7-3 . 13 CASSPPSDEKLFF
. TRBV5-1 TRBD2 15 CASSLTSGGTDEQFF
. TRBV4-3 . 12 CASSLRPGEQFF
TRBJ2-5 TRBV14 TRBD1 14 CASSQQTGGQTQYF
TRBJ1-1 TRBV29-1 . 15 CSVAFVEGWTTEAFF
TRBJ1-5 TRBV24-1 TRBD1 15 CATSDTGQGEQPQHF
TRBJ2-1 TRBV30 . 12 CAWSVRGTEQFF
TRBJ2-1 TRBV20-1 TRBD2 16 CSARDSSSGRGNEQFF
TRBJ1-3 TRBV5-1 . 16 CASSQDSPNSGNTIYF
TRBJ1-4 TRBV5-1 . 15 CASSLSTATNEKLFF
TRBJ2-7 TRBV12-3/TRBV12-4 TRBD2 11 CASSLRTRQYF
TRBJ2-1 TRBV7-9 . 13 CASQRDAYNEQFF